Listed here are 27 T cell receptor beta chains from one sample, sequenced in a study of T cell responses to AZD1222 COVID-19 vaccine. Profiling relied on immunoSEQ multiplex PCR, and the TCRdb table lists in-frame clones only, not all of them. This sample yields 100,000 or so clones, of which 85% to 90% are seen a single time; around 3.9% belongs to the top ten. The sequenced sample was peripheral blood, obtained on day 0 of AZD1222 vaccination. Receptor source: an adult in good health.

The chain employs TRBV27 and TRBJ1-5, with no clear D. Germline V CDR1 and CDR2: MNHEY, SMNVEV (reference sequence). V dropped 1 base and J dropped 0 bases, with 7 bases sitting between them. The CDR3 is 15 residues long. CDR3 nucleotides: TGTGCCAGCAGTTTATATTTCGGTAGCAATCAGCCCCAGCATTTT. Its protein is CASSLYFGSNQPQHF.

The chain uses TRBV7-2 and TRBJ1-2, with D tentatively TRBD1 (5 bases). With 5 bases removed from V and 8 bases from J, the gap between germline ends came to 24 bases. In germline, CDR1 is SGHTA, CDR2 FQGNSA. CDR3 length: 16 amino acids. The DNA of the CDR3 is TGTGCCAGCAGCCCCTCCTCCCCCGGGGGAGGGGAAGGCTACACCTTC. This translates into CASSPSSPGGGEGYTF.

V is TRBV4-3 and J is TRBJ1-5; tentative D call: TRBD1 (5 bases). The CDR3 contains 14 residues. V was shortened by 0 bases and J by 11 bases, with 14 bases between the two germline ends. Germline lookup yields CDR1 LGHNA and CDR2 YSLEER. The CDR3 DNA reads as TGCGCCAGCAGCCAAGATACGGGGGAGAGGGCCCAGCATTTT. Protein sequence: CASSQDTGERAQHF.

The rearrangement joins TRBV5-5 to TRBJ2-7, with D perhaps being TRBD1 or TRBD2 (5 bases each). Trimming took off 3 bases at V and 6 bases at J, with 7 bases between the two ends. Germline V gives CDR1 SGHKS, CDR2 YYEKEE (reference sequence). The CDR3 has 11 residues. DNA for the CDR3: TGTGCCAGCAGCTACGGGGCCGAGCAGTACTTC. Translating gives CASSYGAEQYF.

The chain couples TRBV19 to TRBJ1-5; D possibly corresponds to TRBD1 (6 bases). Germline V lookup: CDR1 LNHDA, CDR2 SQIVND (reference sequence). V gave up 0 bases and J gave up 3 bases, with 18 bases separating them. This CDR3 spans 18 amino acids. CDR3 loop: CASSIDPHREGFNQPQHF. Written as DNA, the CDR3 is TGTGCCAGTAGTATAGACCCCCACAGGGAGGGGTTCAATCAGCCCCAGCATTTT.

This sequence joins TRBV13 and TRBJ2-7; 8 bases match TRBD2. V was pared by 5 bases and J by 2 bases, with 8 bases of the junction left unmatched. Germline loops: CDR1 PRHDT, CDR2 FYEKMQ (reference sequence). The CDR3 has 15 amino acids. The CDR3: CASSPREGTAYEQYF. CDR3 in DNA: TGTGCCAGCAGCCCCCGGGAGGGAACGGCCTACGAGCAGTACTTC.

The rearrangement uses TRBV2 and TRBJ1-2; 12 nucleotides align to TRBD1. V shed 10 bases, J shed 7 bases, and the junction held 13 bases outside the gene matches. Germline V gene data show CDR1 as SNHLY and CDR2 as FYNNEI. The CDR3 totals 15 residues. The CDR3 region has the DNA TGTGCCACCGCGGACGAGGGACAGGGGGCGAGTGGCTACACCTTC. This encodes CATADEGQGASGYTF.

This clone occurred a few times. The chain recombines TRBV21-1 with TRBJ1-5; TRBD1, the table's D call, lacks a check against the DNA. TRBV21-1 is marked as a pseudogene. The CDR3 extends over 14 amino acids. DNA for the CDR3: TGTGCCAGCAGGGGGACAGGGTTTAGTCAGCCCCAGCATTTT. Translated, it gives CASRGTGFSQPQHF.

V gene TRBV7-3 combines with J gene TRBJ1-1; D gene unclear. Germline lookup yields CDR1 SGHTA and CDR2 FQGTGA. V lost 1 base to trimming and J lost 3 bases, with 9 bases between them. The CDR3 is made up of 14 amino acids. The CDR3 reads CASSLMAPYTEAFF. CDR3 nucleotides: TGTGCCAGCAGCTTAATGGCACCATACACTGAAGCTTTCTTT.

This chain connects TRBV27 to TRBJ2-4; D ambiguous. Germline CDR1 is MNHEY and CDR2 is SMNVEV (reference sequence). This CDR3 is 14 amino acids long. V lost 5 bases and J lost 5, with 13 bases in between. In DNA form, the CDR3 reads TGTGCCAGCAGTGCCCTGGGCCTAGAAAACATTCAGTACTTC. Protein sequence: CASSALGLENIQYF.

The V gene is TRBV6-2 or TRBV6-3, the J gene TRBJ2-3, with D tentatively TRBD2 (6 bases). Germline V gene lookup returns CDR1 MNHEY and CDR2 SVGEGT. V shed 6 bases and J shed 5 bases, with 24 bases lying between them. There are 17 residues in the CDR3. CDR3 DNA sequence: TGTGCCAGCAGCAGGCGCGGGGCCAGAGGAGGTGGAGATACGCAGTATTTT. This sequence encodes CASSRRGARGGGDTQYF.

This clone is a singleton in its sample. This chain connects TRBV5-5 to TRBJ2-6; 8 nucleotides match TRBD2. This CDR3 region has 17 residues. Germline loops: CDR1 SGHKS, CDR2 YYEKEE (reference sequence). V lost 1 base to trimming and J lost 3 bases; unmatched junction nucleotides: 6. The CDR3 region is CASSLIAGLNGANVLTF. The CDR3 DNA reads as TGTGCCAGCAGCTTGATAGCGGGGCTGAATGGGGCCAACGTCCTGACTTTC.

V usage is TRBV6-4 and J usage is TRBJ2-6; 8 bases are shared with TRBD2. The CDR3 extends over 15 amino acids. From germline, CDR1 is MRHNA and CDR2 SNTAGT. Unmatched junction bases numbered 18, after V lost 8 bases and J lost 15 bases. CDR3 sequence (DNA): TGTGCCAGCTCACAAGAAACCGGGACTAGAGGCCCCCTGACTTTC. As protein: CASSQETGTRGPLTF.

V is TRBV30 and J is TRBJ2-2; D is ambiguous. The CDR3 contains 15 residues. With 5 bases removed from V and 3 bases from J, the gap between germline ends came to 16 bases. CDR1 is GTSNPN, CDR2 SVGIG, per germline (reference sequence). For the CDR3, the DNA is TGTGCCTGGTCCTGGGGTCTTTTAGACACCGGGGAGCTGTTTTTT. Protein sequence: CAWSWGLLDTGELFF.

The DNA for the CDR3 is TGTGCCAGCAGCCTCGGCACTACTGGGACGCAGTATTTT. Protein: CASSLGTTGTQYF. The chain carries TRBV7-9 and TRBJ2-3; D is undetermined. There are 13 residues in the CDR3. Germline-derived CDR1 and CDR2 are SEHNR and FQNEAQ (reference sequence). V lost 5 bases to trimming and J lost 9 bases, with 15 bases between them. Full variable domain (outside the CDR3, taken from reference TRBV7-9 and TRBJ2-3): DTGVSQNPRHKITKRGQNVTFRCDPISEHNRLYWYRQTLGQGPEFLTYFQNEAQLEKSRLLSDRFSAERPKGSFSTLEIQRTEQGDSAMYLCASSLGTTGTQYFGPGTRLTVL.

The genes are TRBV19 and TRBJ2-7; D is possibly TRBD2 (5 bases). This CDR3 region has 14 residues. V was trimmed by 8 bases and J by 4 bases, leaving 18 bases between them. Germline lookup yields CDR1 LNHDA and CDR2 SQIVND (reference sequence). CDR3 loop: CASSESSSFYEQYF. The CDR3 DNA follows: TGTGCCAGTTCCGAGAGCTCTAGCTTTTACGAGCAGTACTTC.

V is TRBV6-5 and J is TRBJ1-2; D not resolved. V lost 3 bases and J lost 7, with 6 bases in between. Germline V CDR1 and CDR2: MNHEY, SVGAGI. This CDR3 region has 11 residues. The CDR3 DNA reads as TGTGCCAGCAGTTATGGGGTTGGCTACACCTTC. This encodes CASSYGVGYTF.

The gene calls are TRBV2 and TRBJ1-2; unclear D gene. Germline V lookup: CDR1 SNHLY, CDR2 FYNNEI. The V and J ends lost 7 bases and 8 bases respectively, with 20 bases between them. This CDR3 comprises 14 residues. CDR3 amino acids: CASNRDTETGGYTF. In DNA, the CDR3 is TGTGCCAGCAACCGCGACACCGAAACGGGCGGCTACACCTTC.

CDR3 amino acids: CASSIDLVHLHF. In nucleotides, the CDR3 is TGTGCCAGTAGTATCGATCTGGTGCACCTCCACTTT. The rearrangement joins TRBV19 to TRBJ1-6; D is unclear. Per the germline V gene, CDR1 is LNHDA and CDR2 is SQIVND (reference sequence). CDR3 length: 12 residues. V was trimmed by 3 bases and J by 15 bases, leaving 12 bases between them. Full variable domain (remainder filled in from reference TRBV19 and TRBJ1-6): DGGITQSPKYLFRKEGQNVTLSCEQNLNHDAMYWYRQDPGQGLRLIYYSQIVNDFQKGDIAEGYSVSREKKESFPLTVTSAQKNPTAFYLCASSIDLVHLHFGNGTRLTVT.

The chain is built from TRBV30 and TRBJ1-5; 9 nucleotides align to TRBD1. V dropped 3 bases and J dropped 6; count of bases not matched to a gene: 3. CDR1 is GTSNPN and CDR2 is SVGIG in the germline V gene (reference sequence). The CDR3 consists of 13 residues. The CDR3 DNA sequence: TGTGCCTGGAGGGGACAGGGTCCTCAGCCCCAGCATTTT. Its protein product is CAWRGQGPQPQHF.

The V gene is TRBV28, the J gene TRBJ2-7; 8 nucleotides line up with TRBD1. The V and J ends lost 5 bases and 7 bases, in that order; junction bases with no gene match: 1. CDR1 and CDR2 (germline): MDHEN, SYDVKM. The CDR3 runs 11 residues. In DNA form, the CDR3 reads TGTGCCAGCAGTAACAGGGGGGAGCAGTACTTC. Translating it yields CASSNRGEQYF.

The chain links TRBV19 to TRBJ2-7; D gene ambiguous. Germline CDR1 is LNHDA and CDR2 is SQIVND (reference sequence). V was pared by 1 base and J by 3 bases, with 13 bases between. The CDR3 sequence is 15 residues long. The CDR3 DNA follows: TGTGCCAGTAGTATAGGAGGCCCGACGGGCTACGAGCAGTACTTC. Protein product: CASSIGGPTGYEQYF.

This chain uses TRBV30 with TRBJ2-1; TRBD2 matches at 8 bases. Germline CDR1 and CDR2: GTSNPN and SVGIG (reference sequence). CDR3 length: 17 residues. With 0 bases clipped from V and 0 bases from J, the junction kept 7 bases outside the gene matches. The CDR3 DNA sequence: TGTGCCTGGAGTGTAATGCGGGGGGCCATCTCCTACAATGAGCAGTTCTTC. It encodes CAWSVMRGAISYNEQFF.

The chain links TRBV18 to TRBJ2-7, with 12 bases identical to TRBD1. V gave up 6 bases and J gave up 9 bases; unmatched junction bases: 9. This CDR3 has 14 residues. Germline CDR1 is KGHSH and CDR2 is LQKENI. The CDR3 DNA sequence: TGTGCCAGCTCCCCCGGGACAGGGGGCGAAGGGCAGTACTTC. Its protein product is CASSPGTGGEGQYF.

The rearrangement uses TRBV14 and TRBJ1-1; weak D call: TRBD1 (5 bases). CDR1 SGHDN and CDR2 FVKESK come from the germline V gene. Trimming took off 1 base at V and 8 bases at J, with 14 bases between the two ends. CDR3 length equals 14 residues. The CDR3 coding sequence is TGTGCCAGCAGCCAAGCAGACAGTGTTCACGAAGCTTTCTTT. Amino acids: CASSQADSVHEAFF.

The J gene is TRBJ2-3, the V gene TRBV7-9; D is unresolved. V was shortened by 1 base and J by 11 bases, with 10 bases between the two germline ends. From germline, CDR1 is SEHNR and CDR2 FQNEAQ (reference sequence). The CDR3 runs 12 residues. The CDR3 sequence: CASSLGTGRQYF. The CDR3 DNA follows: TGTGCCAGCAGCTTAGGTACTGGGCGGCAGTATTTT.

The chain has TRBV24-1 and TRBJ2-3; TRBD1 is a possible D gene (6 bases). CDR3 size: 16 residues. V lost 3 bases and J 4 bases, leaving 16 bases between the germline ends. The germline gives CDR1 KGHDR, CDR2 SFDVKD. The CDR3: CATSDPVRGGADTQYF. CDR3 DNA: TGTGCCACCAGTGATCCGGTGAGAGGGGGAGCAGATACGCAGTATTTT.